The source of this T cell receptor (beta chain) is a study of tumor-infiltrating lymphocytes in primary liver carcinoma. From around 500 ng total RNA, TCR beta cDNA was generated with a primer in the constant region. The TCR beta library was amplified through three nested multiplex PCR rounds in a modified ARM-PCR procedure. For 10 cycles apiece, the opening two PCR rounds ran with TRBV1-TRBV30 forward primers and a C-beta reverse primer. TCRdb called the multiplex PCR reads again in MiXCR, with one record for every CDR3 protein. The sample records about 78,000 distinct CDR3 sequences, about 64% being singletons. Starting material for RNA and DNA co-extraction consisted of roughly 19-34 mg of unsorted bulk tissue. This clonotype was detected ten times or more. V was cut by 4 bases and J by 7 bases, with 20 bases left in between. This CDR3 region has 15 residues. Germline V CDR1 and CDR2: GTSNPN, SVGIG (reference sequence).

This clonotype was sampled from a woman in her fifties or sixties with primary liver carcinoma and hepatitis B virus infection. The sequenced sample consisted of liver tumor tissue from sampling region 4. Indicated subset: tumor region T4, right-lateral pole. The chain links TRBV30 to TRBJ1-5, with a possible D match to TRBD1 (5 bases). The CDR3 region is CAWKLPGPKPQPQHF. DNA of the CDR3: TGTGCCTGGAAGCTGCCGGGACCAAAACCCCAGCCCCAGCATTTT.